The 10 T cell receptor beta chains below come from one sample, sequenced in a study of graft-versus-host responses after intestinal transplantation. Generated by immunoSEQ multiplex PCR, the TCRdb table keeps only in-frame clones and is missing some. The table lists roughly 15,000 clones, roughly three fifths of them singletons. Tissue processing of the graft released intraepithelial and lamina propria lymphocytes from it. The material was ileum tissue, obtained 524 days after transplant. All receptors come from a human patient who received an intestinal transplant, so some T cells may come from the graft donor.

CDR3 DNA sequence: TGTGCCAGCAGCTTAGTACGCGGGGCCCGCGATACGCAGTATTTT. Translation: CASSLVRGARDTQYF. V gene TRBV11-3 combines with J gene TRBJ2-3; weak D call: TRBD2 (6 bases). CDR3 length: 15 amino acids. Germline V lookup: CDR1 SGHNT, CDR2 YENEEA. The germline V and J ends were trimmed by 1 base and 6 bases, with 14 bases remaining between them.

The genes are TRBV19 and TRBJ1-2, with D tentatively TRBD1 (6 bases). This CDR3 is built from 16 residues. V shed 7 bases and J shed 2 bases, with 20 bases lying between them. The germline CDR1 and CDR2 sequences are LNHDA and SQIVND (reference sequence). CDR3 nucleotides: TGTGCCAGTACCCCACGTCCAGGGGTTACCAACTATGGCTACACCTTC. This translates into CASTPRPGVTNYGYTF.

This clone was seen more than once but under ten times. V is TRBV7-2 and J is TRBJ2-5; 8 bases map to TRBD2. This CDR3 comprises 15 residues. Trimming at V came to 2 bases and at J to 5 bases, leaving 7 bases not matched to a gene. Germline V gives CDR1 SGHTA, CDR2 FQGNSA. This chain's CDR3 is CASSLQGLDGETQYF. Written as DNA, the CDR3 is TGTGCCAGCAGCTTACAGGGACTAGACGGGGAGACCCAGTACTTC.

The rearrangement links TRBV2 to TRBJ1-1; 12 bases fit TRBD1. Germline CDR1 and CDR2: SNHLY and FYNNEI. V lost 8 bases and J lost 5; bases outside the gene matches: 6. This CDR3 has 14 residues. The CDR3 loop is CASAGTGGETEAFF. DNA for the CDR3: TGTGCCAGCGCCGGGACAGGGGGCGAAACTGAAGCTTTCTTT.

The genes are TRBV4-3 and TRBJ2-3; 11 bases are a match to TRBD2. There are 16 residues in the CDR3. Germline CDR1 is LGHNA and CDR2 is YSLEER. Trimming removed 4 bases from V and 3 bases from J; junction bases left unmatched: 6. This CDR3 is CASSLLAGGPTDTQYF. The CDR3 coding sequence is TGCGCCAGCAGCCTGTTAGCGGGGGGGCCGACAGATACGCAGTATTTT.

This sequence joins TRBV1 and TRBJ2-3; TRBD2, the D gene given by the table, was not confirmed from the DNA. TRBV1 has pseudogene status. This CDR3 spans 16 amino acids. This CDR3 reads CTSSPLKSGPTDTQYF. The DNA of the CDR3 is TGCACCAGCAGCCCGCTTAAGAGCGGACCCACAGATACGCAGTATTTT.

This clone is medium-sized. The chain joins TRBV7-2 to TRBJ1-4, with D perhaps matching TRBD1 (6 bases). This CDR3 comprises 15 residues. CDR1 SGHTA and CDR2 FQGNSA come from the germline V gene. V lost 3 bases, J lost 4 bases, and 12 bases lay in between. The chain's CDR3 is CASSFRDTYNEKLFF. The CDR3 DNA is TGTGCCAGCAGCTTCCGGGACACTTATAATGAAAAACTGTTTTTT.

The V and J genes are TRBV19 and TRBJ1-2; D ambiguous. Germline V CDR1 and CDR2: LNHDA, SQIVND (reference sequence). The length of the CDR3 is 15 residues. Trimming removed 6 bases from V and 1 base from J, with 15 bases in between. The CDR3 DNA reads TGTGCCAGTAGCTCTGAGGGAATATTTAACTATGGCTACACCTTC. Translated, it gives CASSSEGIFNYGYTF.

The table lists this clone with a count of one. The CDR3 loop reads CASSLNRVSYEQYF. The CDR3 DNA reads as TGTGCCAGCAGCTTAAACAGGGTCTCCTACGAGCAGTACTTC. The rearrangement links TRBV11-3 to TRBJ2-7; TRBD1 might be the D (6 bases). V was trimmed by 2 bases and J by 0 bases, leaving 8 bases between them. CDR1 is SGHNT, CDR2 YENEEA, per germline. CDR3 length equals 14 residues.

The chain is built from TRBV7-9 and TRBJ1-1, with 7 nucleotides matching TRBD1. Germline loops: CDR1 SEHNR, CDR2 FQNEAQ (reference sequence). V lost 5 bases and J lost 4; bases outside the gene matches: 10. This CDR3 has 15 residues. DNA of the CDR3: TGTGCCAGCAGCCTGGGCCTGACAGGGTCCACTGAAGCTTTCTTT. It specifies CASSLGLTGSTEAFF. The complete variable domain, with remaining parts taken from reference TRBV7-9 and TRBJ1-1, reads DTGVSQNPRHKITKRGQNVTFRCDPISEHNRLYWYRQTLGQGPEFLTYFQNEAQLEKSRLLSDRFSAERPKGSFSTLEIQRTEQGDSAMYLCASSLGLTGSTEAFFGQGTRLTVV.